In this sample, the clone carrying this T cell receptor beta chain turned up a few times. Its antigen is undetermined. The CDR3 extends over 16 amino acids. Trimming shortened V by 4 bases and J by 0 bases, and 13 bases separated the two germline ends. The V gene's germline CDR1 is SEHNR and CDR2 FQNEAQ (reference sequence). Amplification used 60 Vbeta primers and 13 Jbeta primers. Clones were read by immunoSEQ multiplex PCR, and TCRdb kept only the in-frame ones, dropping some. The sample contains approximately 190,000 clones, approximately 80% of which appear only once. This specimen comes from a study of cytomegalovirus exposure and HLA in healthy donors. About the research overall: Researchers found that about 82% of a few hundred genotyped donors fell within the Caucasian-associated ancestry cluster.

Study-level findings and limits: A few chains linked to CMV were shown in vitro to be specific for CMV antigens. Information on immune exposure was restricted to one variable (CMV serostatus).

The sequence was collected from a woman aged 45-59 years in good health and CMV-seropositive. V and J are TRBV7-9 and TRBJ1-5; D is unclear. Source material: PBMCs. The CDR3: CASSSSWEGSNQPQHF. In DNA form, the CDR3 reads TGTGCCAGCAGCTCTTCGTGGGAGGGTAGCAATCAGCCCCAGCATTTT.